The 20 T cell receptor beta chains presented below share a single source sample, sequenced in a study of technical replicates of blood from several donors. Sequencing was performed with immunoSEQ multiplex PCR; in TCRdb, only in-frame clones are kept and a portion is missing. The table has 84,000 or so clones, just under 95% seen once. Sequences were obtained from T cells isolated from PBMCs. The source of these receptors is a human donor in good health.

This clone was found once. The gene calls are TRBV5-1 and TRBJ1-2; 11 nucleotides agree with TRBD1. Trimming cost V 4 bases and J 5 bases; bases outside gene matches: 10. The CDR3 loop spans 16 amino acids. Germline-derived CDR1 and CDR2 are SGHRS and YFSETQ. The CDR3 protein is CASSPDRGRGDYGYTF. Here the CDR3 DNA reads TGCGCCAGCAGCCCGGACAGGGGGCGAGGGGATTATGGCTACACCTTC.

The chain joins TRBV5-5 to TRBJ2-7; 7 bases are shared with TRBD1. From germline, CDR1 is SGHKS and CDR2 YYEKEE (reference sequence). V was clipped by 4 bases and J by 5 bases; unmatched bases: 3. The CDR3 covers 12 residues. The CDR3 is CASSLTGNEQYF. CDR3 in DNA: TGTGCCAGCAGCCTGACAGGGAACGAGCAGTACTTC. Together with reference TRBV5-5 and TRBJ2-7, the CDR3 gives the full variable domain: DAGVTQSPTHLIKTRGQQVTLRCSPISGHKSVSWYQQVLGQGPQFIFQYYEKEERGRGNFPDRFSARQFPNYSSELNVNALLLGDSALYLCASSLTGNEQYFGPGTRLTVT.

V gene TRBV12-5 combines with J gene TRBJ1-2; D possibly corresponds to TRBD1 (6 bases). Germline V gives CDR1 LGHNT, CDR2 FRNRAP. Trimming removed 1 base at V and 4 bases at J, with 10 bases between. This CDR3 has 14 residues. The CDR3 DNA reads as TGTGCTAGTGGTTTGGCCGGACAGCCCTATGGCTACACCTTC. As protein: CASGLAGQPYGYTF.

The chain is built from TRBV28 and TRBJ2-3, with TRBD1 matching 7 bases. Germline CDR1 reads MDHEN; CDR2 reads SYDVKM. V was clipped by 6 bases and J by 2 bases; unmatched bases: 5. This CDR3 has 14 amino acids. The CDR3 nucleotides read TGTGCCAGCAGAACCGGGACAGACACAGATACGCAGTATTTT. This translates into CASRTGTDTDTQYF.

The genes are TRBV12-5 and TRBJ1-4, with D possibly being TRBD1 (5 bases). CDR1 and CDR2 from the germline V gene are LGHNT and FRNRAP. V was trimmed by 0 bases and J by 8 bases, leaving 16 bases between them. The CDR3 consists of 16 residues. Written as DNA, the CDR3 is TGTGCTAGTGGTTTGGTCCCCAAGGATCGGGGGGAAAAACTGTTTTTT. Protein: CASGLVPKDRGEKLFF.

CDR3: CASSSTQETQYF. CDR3 sequence (DNA): TGTGCCAGCTCATCAACACAAGAGACCCAGTACTTC. The rearrangement uses TRBV18 and TRBJ2-5; D is uncertain. The ends were cut back, 5 bases at V and 2 bases at J, with 6 bases in the middle. Germline CDR1 and CDR2: KGHSH and LQKENI. This CDR3 spans 12 amino acids.

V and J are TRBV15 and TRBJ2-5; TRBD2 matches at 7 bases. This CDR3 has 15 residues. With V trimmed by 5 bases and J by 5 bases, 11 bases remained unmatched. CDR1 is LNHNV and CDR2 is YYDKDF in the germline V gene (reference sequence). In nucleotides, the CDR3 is TGTGCCACCAGCGTCTTGGCGGGGGTAGGGGAGACCCAGTACTTC. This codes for CATSVLAGVGETQYF. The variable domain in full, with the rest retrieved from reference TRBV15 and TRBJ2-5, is DAMVIQNPRYQVTQFGKPVTLSCSQTLNHNVMYWYQQKSSQAPKLLFHYYDKDFNNEADTPDNFQSRRPNTSFCFLDIRSPGLGDTAMYLCATSVLAGVGETQYFGPGTRLLVL.

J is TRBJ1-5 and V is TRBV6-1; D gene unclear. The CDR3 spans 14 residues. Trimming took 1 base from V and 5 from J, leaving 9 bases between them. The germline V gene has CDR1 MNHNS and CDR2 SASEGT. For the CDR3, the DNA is TGTGCCAGCAGTGAAGTAACAGCTGATCAGCCCCAGCATTTT. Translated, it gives CASSEVTADQPQHF.

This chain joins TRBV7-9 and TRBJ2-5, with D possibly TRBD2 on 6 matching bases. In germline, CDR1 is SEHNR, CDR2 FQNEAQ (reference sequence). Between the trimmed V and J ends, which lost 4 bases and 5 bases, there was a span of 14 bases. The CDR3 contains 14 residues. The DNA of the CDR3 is TGTGCCAGCAGCTGGCCCGGGGGACGGGAGACCCAGTACTTC. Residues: CASSWPGGRETQYF. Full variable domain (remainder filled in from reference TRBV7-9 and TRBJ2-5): DTGVSQNPRHKITKRGQNVTFRCDPISEHNRLYWYRQTLGQGPEFLTYFQNEAQLEKSRLLSDRFSAERPKGSFSTLEIQRTEQGDSAMYLCASSWPGGRETQYFGPGTRLLVL.

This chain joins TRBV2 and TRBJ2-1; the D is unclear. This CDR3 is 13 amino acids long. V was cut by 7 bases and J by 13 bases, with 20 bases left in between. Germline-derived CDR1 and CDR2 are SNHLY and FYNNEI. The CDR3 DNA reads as TGTGCCAGCATCCTAGGAGCCAACAACCCTCAGTTCTTC. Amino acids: CASILGANNPQFF.

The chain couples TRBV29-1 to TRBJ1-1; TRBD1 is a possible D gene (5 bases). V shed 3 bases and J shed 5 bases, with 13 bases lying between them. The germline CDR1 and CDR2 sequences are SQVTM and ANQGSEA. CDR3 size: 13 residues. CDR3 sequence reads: CSVEGGFGTEAFF. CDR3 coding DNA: TGCAGCGTTGAGGGGGGGTTTGGAACTGAAGCTTTCTTT.

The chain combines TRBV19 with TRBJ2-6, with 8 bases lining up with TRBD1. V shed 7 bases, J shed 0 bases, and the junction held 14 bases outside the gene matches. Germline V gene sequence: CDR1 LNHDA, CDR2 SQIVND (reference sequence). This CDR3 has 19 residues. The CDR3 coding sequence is TGTGCCAGTAAAAGGCAGGGGGCTCTTACGAGCTCTGGGGCCAACGTCCTGACTTTC. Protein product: CASKRQGALTSSGANVLTF.

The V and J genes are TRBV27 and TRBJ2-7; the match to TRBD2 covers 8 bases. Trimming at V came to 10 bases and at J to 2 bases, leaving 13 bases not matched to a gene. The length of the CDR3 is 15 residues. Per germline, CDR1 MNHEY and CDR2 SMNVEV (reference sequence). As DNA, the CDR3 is TGTGCCACCAGATCTACTAGCGGAGCGCCCTACGAGCAGTACTTC. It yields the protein CATRSTSGAPYEQYF.

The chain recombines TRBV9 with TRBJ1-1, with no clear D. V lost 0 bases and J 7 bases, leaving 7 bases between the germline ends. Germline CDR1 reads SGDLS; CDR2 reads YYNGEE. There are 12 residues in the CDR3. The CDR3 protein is CASSVAGDEAFF. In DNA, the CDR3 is TGTGCCAGCAGCGTAGCCGGGGATGAAGCTTTCTTT.

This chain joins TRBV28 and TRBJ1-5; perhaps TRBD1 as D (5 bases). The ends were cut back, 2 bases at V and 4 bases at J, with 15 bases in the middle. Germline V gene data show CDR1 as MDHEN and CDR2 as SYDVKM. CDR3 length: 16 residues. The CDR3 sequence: CASSLPSLGLNQPQHF. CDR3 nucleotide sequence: TGTGCCAGCAGTTTACCTTCTTTGGGGCTTAATCAGCCCCAGCATTTT.

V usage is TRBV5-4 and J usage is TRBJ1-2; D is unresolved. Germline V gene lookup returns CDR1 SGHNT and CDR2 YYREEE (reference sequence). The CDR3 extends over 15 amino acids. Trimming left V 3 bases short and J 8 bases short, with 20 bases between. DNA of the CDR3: TGTGCCAGCAGCTCCCCTGAACCCCACCTATGGGGCTACACCTTC. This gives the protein CASSSPEPHLWGYTF.

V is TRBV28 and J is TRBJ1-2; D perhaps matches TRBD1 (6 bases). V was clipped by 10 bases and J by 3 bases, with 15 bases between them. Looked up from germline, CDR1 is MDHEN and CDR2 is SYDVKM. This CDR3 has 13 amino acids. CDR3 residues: CATTTGYHYGYTF. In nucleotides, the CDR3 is TGTGCCACCACGACAGGTTACCACTATGGCTACACCTTC.

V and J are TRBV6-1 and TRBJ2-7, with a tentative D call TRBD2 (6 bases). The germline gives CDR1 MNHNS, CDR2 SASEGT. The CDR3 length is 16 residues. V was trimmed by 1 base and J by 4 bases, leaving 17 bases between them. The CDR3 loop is CASSEGRGDSGYEQYF. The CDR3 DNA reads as TGTGCCAGCAGTGAAGGACGAGGTGACAGCGGGTACGAGCAGTACTTC.

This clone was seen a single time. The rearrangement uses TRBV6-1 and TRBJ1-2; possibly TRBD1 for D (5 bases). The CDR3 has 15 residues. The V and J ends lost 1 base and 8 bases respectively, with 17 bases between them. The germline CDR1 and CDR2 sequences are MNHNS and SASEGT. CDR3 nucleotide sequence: TGTGCCAGCAGTGAAGGGTCCAGGGCGTCAGACGGCTACACCTTC. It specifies CASSEGSRASDGYTF.

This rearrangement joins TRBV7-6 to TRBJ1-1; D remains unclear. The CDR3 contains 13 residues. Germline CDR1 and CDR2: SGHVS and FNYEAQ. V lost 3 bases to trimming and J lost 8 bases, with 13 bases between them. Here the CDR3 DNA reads TGTGCCAGCAGCTTTCTCGAGGCCCGGGAAGCTTTCTTT. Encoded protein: CASSFLEAREAFF.